Each of the 22 T cell receptor beta chains below was sequenced from the same sample in a study of blood T cell repertoires in COVID-19. TCRdb's copy holds only in-frame clones and misses some; the assay was immunoSEQ multiplex PCR. This sample has about 340,000 clones, with around 83% found just once. The sequencing input was peripheral blood. Receptor source: a man in his thirties or forties with active or convalescent COVID-19.

CDR3: CASRSDRAKRQPQHF. DNA of the CDR3: TGTGCCAGCAGGTCGGACAGGGCCAAGCGTCAGCCCCAGCATTTT. The chain is built from TRBV6-5 and TRBJ1-5; 8 bases agree with TRBD1. The V gene's germline CDR1 is MNHEY and CDR2 SVGAGI. V lost 6 bases and J lost 6; bases outside the gene matches: 10. The CDR3 has 15 residues.

CDR3 sequence (DNA): TGCGCCAGCAGCTTGGTAGGGGTGAGCCAAGAGACCCAGTACTTC. Its translation: CASSLVGVSQETQYF. The J gene is TRBJ2-5, the V gene TRBV5-1, with D possibly matching TRBD1 (5 bases). Between the trimmed V and J ends, which lost 0 bases and 1 base, there was a span of 10 bases. There are 15 residues in the CDR3. Germline CDR1 is SGHRS and CDR2 is YFSETQ.

The gene calls are TRBV30 and TRBJ2-7, with TRBD2 as a possible D gene (6 bases). Germline V gene data show CDR1 as GTSNPN and CDR2 as SVGIG (reference sequence). The CDR3 has 13 residues. Trimming pared 2 bases from V and 9 bases from J, leaving 17 bases between. In DNA form, the CDR3 reads TGTGCCTGGAGTTTTAACCCGGGAGCAGTGCAGTACTTC. Amino acids: CAWSFNPGAVQYF. The full variable domain, with the rest looked up from reference TRBV30 and TRBJ2-7, is SQTIHQWPATLVQPVGSPLSLECTVEGTSNPNLYWYRQAAGRGLQLLFYSVGIGQISSEVPQNLSASRPQDRQFILSSKKLLLSDSGFYLCAWSFNPGAVQYFGPGTRLTVT.

The J gene is TRBJ1-2, the V gene TRBV11-3; 10 bases align to TRBD1. The CDR3 covers 16 residues. CDR1 and CDR2 (germline): SGHNT, YENEEA. V was clipped by 5 bases and J by 6 bases; unmatched bases: 12. CDR3 region: CASSGPTGTGVDGYTF. As DNA, the CDR3 is TGTGCCAGCAGCGGGCCTACCGGGACAGGGGTTGATGGCTACACCTTC. Supplemented by reference TRBV11-3 and TRBJ1-2, the full variable domain reads EAGVVQSPRYKIIEKKQPVAFWCNPISGHNTLYWYLQNLGQGPELLIRYENEEAVDDSQLPKDRFSAERLKGVDSTLKIQPAELGDSAVYLCASSGPTGTGVDGYTFGSGTRLTVV.

This clone has a handful of counts. CDR3 sequence reads: CATSRSTSGGYEQFF. In nucleotides, the CDR3 is TGTGCCACCAGCAGGTCCACTAGCGGGGGTTATGAGCAGTTCTTC. The rearrangement uses TRBV15 and TRBJ2-1, with 11 bases matching TRBD2. Germline V lookup: CDR1 LNHNV, CDR2 YYDKDF (reference sequence). The CDR3 extends over 15 amino acids. Unmatched junction bases numbered 6, after V lost 3 bases and J lost 8 bases.

The CDR3: CASSPLAGPYF. The CDR3, as DNA: TGTGCCAGCAGCCCGCTAGCGGGACCCTACTTC. V and J are TRBV3-1 (or the pseudogene TRBV3-2) and TRBJ2-7, with 9 bases lining up with TRBD2. V lost 4 bases and J lost 13; bases outside the gene matches: 5. The CDR3 runs 11 residues. Germline lookup yields CDR1 LGHDT and CDR2 YNNKEL (reference sequence).

The V and J genes are TRBV20-1 and TRBJ2-7; D remains ambiguous. CDR1 DFQATT and CDR2 SNEGSKA come from the germline V gene (reference sequence). V was trimmed by 7 bases and J by 4 bases, leaving 11 bases between them. This CDR3 contains 11 residues. The CDR3 here is CSVKLLYEQYF. CDR3 sequence (DNA): TGCAGTGTCAAACTATTATACGAGCAGTACTTC.

For the CDR3, the DNA is TGCGCCAGCAGCTTCGAACAGGGGGCGGGAAACACCATATATTTT. It yields the protein CASSFEQGAGNTIYF. This chain joins TRBV5-1 and TRBJ1-3; 9 nucleotides agree with TRBD1. CDR3 length: 15 residues. The trim removed 2 bases at V and 4 bases at J, leaving 4 bases unmatched. The germline gives CDR1 SGHRS, CDR2 YFSETQ.

This clone was seen once. The V call is TRBV29-1, the J call TRBJ2-7, with 10 bases identical to TRBD2. V was pared by 1 base and J by 8 bases, with 11 bases of the junction left unmatched. This CDR3 has 15 residues. Germline V gives CDR1 SQVTM, CDR2 ANQGSEA. The CDR3 DNA reads as TGCAGCGTTGAAGGCCTAGCGGGAGACCCGGGCCAGCAGTACTTC. It specifies CSVEGLAGDPGQQYF.

This clone was counted only a few times. The chain employs TRBV18 and TRBJ2-1; 12 bases fit TRBD2. The V segment lost 5 bases and the J segment 6 bases; nucleotides outside the gene matches: 8. CDR1 KGHSH and CDR2 LQKENI come from the germline V gene. The CDR3 has 16 residues. The CDR3, as DNA: TGTGCCAGCTCAAACCTAGCGGGGGGGCGGTCCAATGAGCAGTTCTTC. This encodes CASSNLAGGRSNEQFF.

The chain joins TRBV6-8 to TRBJ1-1; TRBD1 matches at 8 bases. The V gene end was trimmed by 2 bases and the J gene end by 0 bases; junction bases not matched to a gene: 11. This CDR3 is built from 18 residues. Germline CDR1 reads MNHGY; CDR2 reads SAAAGT. The CDR3 sequence: CASSYRGQGCYVNTEAFF. CDR3 sequence (DNA): TGTGCCAGCAGTTACCGTGGACAGGGATGTTATGTGAACACTGAAGCTTTCTTT.

The genes are TRBV28 and TRBJ2-7, with TRBD1 matching over 10 bases. The J segment lost 4 bases and the V segment lost 1 base, leaving 10 bases of the junction unmatched. Per germline, CDR1 MDHEN and CDR2 SYDVKM. This CDR3 contains 17 residues. The CDR3 sequence is CASSLSVLGQGQYEQYF. For the CDR3, the DNA is TGTGCCAGCAGTTTATCGGTGCTGGGACAGGGGCAATACGAGCAGTACTTC. Filled out from reference TRBV28 and TRBJ2-7, the complete variable domain reads DVKVTQSSRYLVKRTGEKVFLECVQDMDHENMFWYRQDPGLGLRLIYFSYDVKMKEKGDIPEGYSVSREKKERFSLILESASTNQTSMYLCASSLSVLGQGQYEQYFGPGTRLTVT.

This chain links TRBV2 with TRBJ1-3; D gene uncertain. Trimming stripped 3 bases from V and 0 bases from J, with 15 bases between. Per germline, CDR1 SNHLY and CDR2 FYNNEI. The CDR3 totals 17 residues. CDR3 amino acids: CASSDGGWLLSGNTIYF. CDR3 sequence (DNA): TGTGCCAGCAGTGATGGCGGGTGGCTCCTCTCTGGAAACACCATATATTTT.

Concerning this clone: Additional DNA sequences in this sample encode the identical CDR3. The rearrangement uses TRBV7-2 and TRBJ1-2; TRBD1 matches 9 bases. Germline V gives CDR1 SGHTA, CDR2 FQGNSA. This CDR3 spans 14 amino acids. V lost 4 bases, J lost 7 bases, and 7 bases stayed unmatched. The CDR3 protein is CASSSIQGAGGYTF. The CDR3 DNA sequence: TGTGCCAGCAGCTCCATACAGGGGGCGGGTGGCTACACCTTC.

This clone was counted a few times. The gene calls are TRBV7-9 and TRBJ1-1; D gene unclear. The V gene's germline CDR1 is SEHNR and CDR2 FQNEAQ (reference sequence). V lost 7 bases and J 6 bases, leaving 21 bases between the germline ends. The CDR3 extends over 15 amino acids. CDR3 protein: CASTMQVVGGPEAFF. The CDR3 DNA sequence: TGTGCCAGCACCATGCAGGTCGTTGGAGGCCCTGAAGCTTTCTTT.

This clone was found once. The chain is built from TRBV5-1 and TRBJ1-1; tentatively, D is TRBD1 (6 bases). V gave up 1 base and J gave up 4 bases, with 14 bases separating them. Looked up from germline, CDR1 is SGHRS and CDR2 is YFSETQ. The CDR3 runs to 15 residues. The CDR3 nucleotides read TGCGCCAGCAGCTTGAGTATAGACAGGACCACTGAAGCTTTCTTT. Encoded protein: CASSLSIDRTTEAFF.

This clone appeared once. This chain joins TRBV21-1 and TRBJ2-3; whether TRBD2, the table's D call, matches the DNA was not checked. TRBV21-1 is noted as a pseudogene. This CDR3 is 15 amino acids long. In DNA form, the CDR3 reads TGTGCCAGCGGAGGGACTAGCGGGCTCACAGATACGCAGTATTTT. Encoded protein: CASGGTSGLTDTQYF.

This chain links TRBV28 with TRBJ2-5, with 10 bases fitting TRBD1. Germline-derived CDR1 and CDR2 are MDHEN and SYDVKM. V trimming: 1 base; J trimming: 1 base; junction bases outside the gene matches: 12. This CDR3 comprises 19 residues. CDR3 DNA: TGTGCCAGCAGTTTATATGGCATTGCAGGACAGGGGGGCCAAGAGACCCAGTACTTC. Protein: CASSLYGIAGQGGQETQYF.

Note on this clone: The same CDR3 is also encoded by other DNA sequences in this sample. This chain links TRBV24-1 with TRBJ1-2, with TRBD1 identical over 9 bases. Germline loops: CDR1 KGHDR, CDR2 SFDVKD. V trimming: 4 bases; J trimming: 8 bases; junction bases outside the gene matches: 7. CDR3 length equals 14 residues. This CDR3 is CATSDPGQGGGYTF. As DNA, the CDR3 is TGTGCCACCAGTGACCCGGGACAGGGAGGCGGCTACACCTTC.

The chain uses TRBV5-1 and TRBJ1-2; D is unclear. Germline assignment: CDR1 SGHRS and CDR2 YFSETQ. This CDR3 is built from 12 residues. Trimming took 0 bases from V and 8 from J, leaving 8 bases between them. The CDR3 DNA sequence: TGCGCCAGCAGCTTGGTTGGGCTGGGCTACACCTTC. This codes for CASSLVGLGYTF. Supplemented by reference TRBV5-1 and TRBJ1-2, the full variable domain reads KAGVTQTPRYLIKTRGQQVTLSCSPISGHRSVSWYQQTPGQGLQFLFEYFSETQRNKGNFPGRFSGRQFSNSRSEMNVSTLELGDSALYLCASSLVGLGYTFGSGTRLTVV.

This chain connects TRBV4-2 to TRBJ1-5; a weak D match, TRBD1 (5 bases). Germline V gives CDR1 LGHNA, CDR2 YNFKEQ. Trimming removed 1 base from V and 1 base from J, with 26 bases in between. CDR3 length: 21 residues. The CDR3, as DNA: TGTGCCAGCAGCCAAGGGGACTCCGGGACGGGAGAAGGGCCCAGCAATCAGCCCCAGCATTTT. Translation gives CASSQGDSGTGEGPSNQPQHF.

The rearrangement uses TRBV6-1 and TRBJ1-5; D possibly corresponds to TRBD1 (5 bases). Trimming stripped 4 bases from V and 0 bases from J, with 13 bases between. Germline V CDR1 and CDR2: MNHNS, SASEGT. CDR3 length: 16 amino acids. This CDR3 is CASSGTRTSSNQPQHF. The CDR3 DNA is TGTGCCAGCAGTGGAACGAGGACATCTAGCAATCAGCCCCAGCATTTT.